A single sample gave rise to the 22 T cell receptor beta chains below, sequenced in a study of T-cell memory formation after mild COVID-19. TCRdb fed the 5' RACE reads into MiXCR, producing one record per CDR3 protein. Of hundreds of thousands of distinct CDR3 sequences detected, around a quarter appear once; the ten largest clones hold around 13%. The sample comprised PBMCs or a T cell subset sorted from them (not recorded which). All receptors derive from an adult woman who had mild COVID-19 (a few samples of this study predate the infection). Cell type and time point are not known.

The chain employs TRBV9 and TRBJ2-3; D is tentatively TRBD1 or TRBD2 (6 bases each). The V and J ends lost 1 base and 0 bases respectively, with 9 bases between them. This CDR3 comprises 15 residues. Germline V gives CDR1 SGDLS, CDR2 YYNGEE. The CDR3 coding sequence is TGTGCCAGCAGCGTAAGGGGGGCTAGCACAGATACGCAGTATTTT. Protein: CASSVRGASTDTQYF.

The CDR3 region is CSARGWTSGGTNTGELFF. The CDR3 DNA follows: TGCAGTGCTAGGGGTTGGACTAGCGGGGGCACGAACACCGGGGAGCTGTTTTTT. This chain connects TRBV20-1 to TRBJ2-2, with 13 bases that match TRBD2. The CDR3 consists of 18 residues. With V trimmed by 3 bases and J by 0 bases, 7 bases remained unmatched. The V gene's germline CDR1 is DFQATT and CDR2 SNEGSKA (reference sequence).

The CDR3: CASSQQGSFAYTQYF. CDR3 sequence (DNA): TGTGCCAGCAGCCAACAGGGTTCGTTCGCGTATACGCAGTATTTT. The rearrangement links TRBV3-1 to TRBJ2-3, with D possibly TRBD1 on 5 matching bases. Germline V gene data show CDR1 as LGHDT and CDR2 as YNNKEL (reference sequence). V was trimmed by 2 bases and J by 7 bases, leaving 16 bases between them. The CDR3 is made up of 15 amino acids.

The chain employs TRBV15 and TRBJ2-7, with TRBD1 matching 7 bases. V lost 0 bases and J lost 3; bases outside the gene matches: 5. CDR3 length: 15 residues. Germline V lookup: CDR1 LNHNV, CDR2 YYDKDF (reference sequence). This CDR3 is CATSRDRGGGYEQYF. The CDR3 DNA sequence: TGTGCCACCAGCAGAGATCGAGGGGGCGGCTACGAGCAGTACTTC.

The V call is TRBV7-6, the J call TRBJ2-7, with 7 bases lining up with TRBD2. Per germline, CDR1 SGHVS and CDR2 FNYEAQ. The CDR3 loop spans 19 amino acids. V was clipped by 5 bases and J by 2 bases; unmatched bases: 21. CDR3 protein: CASSPPRRLADTTPYEQYF. In DNA, the CDR3 is TGTGCCAGCAGCCCTCCGAGGAGGCTAGCGGATACTACCCCCTACGAGCAGTACTTC.

This clonotype was detected only a few times. The V call is TRBV7-2, the J call TRBJ2-3; TRBD2 matches at 7 bases. Germline V gives CDR1 SGHTA, CDR2 FQGNSA. CDR3 length: 16 residues. V was pared by 1 base and J by 2 bases, with 6 bases of the junction left unmatched. Here the CDR3 reads CASSLVAGVNTDTQYF. DNA for the CDR3: TGTGCCAGCAGCTTAGTTGCGGGAGTGAACACAGATACGCAGTATTTT.

The rearrangement links TRBV11-2 to TRBJ2-5, with 11 bases fitting TRBD2. Germline assignment: CDR1 SGHAT and CDR2 FQNNGV. This CDR3 is built from 16 residues. Germline trimming cut 1 base from V and 2 bases from J; bases unmatched to any gene: 3. The CDR3 region is CASSLAIAGGQETQYF. The CDR3, as DNA: TGTGCCAGCAGCTTAGCAATAGCGGGAGGGCAAGAGACCCAGTACTTC.

In this sample, this clonotype turned up a few times. The rearrangement links TRBV24-1 to TRBJ2-1, with TRBD2 matching over 15 bases. J was trimmed by 6 bases and V by 4 bases; bases with no gene match: 3. Germline loops: CDR1 KGHDR, CDR2 SFDVKD. The CDR3 loop spans 16 amino acids. This CDR3 reads CATSEGLAGGSNEQFF. The CDR3 region has the DNA TGTGCCACCAGTGAGGGACTAGCGGGAGGATCCAATGAGCAGTTCTTC.

This clonotype was observed a few times. The V and J genes are TRBV5-1 and TRBJ2-1; 10 bases line up with TRBD2. The J segment lost 7 bases and the V segment lost 0 bases, leaving 4 bases of the junction unmatched. Germline V gives CDR1 SGHRS, CDR2 YFSETQ. The CDR3 spans 15 residues. The CDR3 sequence: CASSLGIAGGNEQFF. The CDR3 DNA reads TGCGCCAGCAGCTTGGGGATAGCGGGGGGTAATGAGCAGTTCTTC.

This sequence joins TRBV7-9 and TRBJ1-4, with unresolved D. The V and J ends lost 5 bases and 7 bases respectively, with 8 bases between them. From germline, CDR1 is SEHNR and CDR2 FQNEAQ (reference sequence). This CDR3 region has 12 residues. CDR3 coding DNA: TGTGCCAGCAGCAGACCCCGTGAAAAACTGTTTTTT. Protein: CASSRPREKLFF.

The V and J genes are TRBV20-1 and TRBJ2-5; D uncertain. This CDR3 has 12 amino acids. The V gene's germline CDR1 is DFQATT and CDR2 SNEGSKA (reference sequence). V dropped 3 bases and J dropped 5 bases, with 10 bases sitting between them. The CDR3 reads CSASEDRETQYF. In DNA, the CDR3 is TGCAGTGCTAGTGAAGATCGGGAGACCCAGTACTTC.

This clonotype was counted a few times. The chain links TRBV29-1 to TRBJ1-5, with TRBD1 identical over 9 bases. Germline CDR1 SQVTM, CDR2 ANQGSEA. CDR3 size: 13 residues. The V and J ends lost 8 bases and 4 bases, in that order; junction bases with no gene match: 6. The CDR3 loop reads CSTGQGRNQPQHF. The DNA of the CDR3 is TGCAGCACTGGACAGGGGAGGAATCAGCCCCAGCATTTT. Variable domain in full (rest from reference TRBV29-1 and TRBJ1-5): SAVISQKPSRDICQRGTSLTIQCQVDSQVTMMFWYRQQPGQSLTLIATANQGSEATYESGFVIDKFPISRPNLTFSTLTVSNMSPEDSSIYLCSTGQGRNQPQHFGDGTRLSIL.

The chain carries TRBV28 and TRBJ2-7; 8 bases map to TRBD1. This CDR3 spans 15 amino acids. Trimming cost V 5 bases and J 0 bases; bases outside gene matches: 6. Germline values: CDR1 MDHEN, CDR2 SYDVKM. This CDR3 is CASSPRGPPSYEQYF. The CDR3 region has the DNA TGTGCCAGCAGTCCCAGGGGGCCTCCCTCCTACGAGCAGTACTTC.

The V and J genes are TRBV11-3 and TRBJ2-1; D uncertain. The germline V gene has CDR1 SGHNT and CDR2 YENEEA. The CDR3 length is 12 residues. Trimming pared 6 bases from V and 4 bases from J, leaving 7 bases between. The CDR3 region is CASSNGYNEQFF. DNA of the CDR3: TGTGCCAGCAGTAACGGGTACAATGAGCAGTTCTTC.

This chain joins TRBV12-3 or TRBV12-4 and TRBJ2-6; TRBD1 or TRBD2 may be the D gene (5 bases each). V was trimmed by 6 bases and J by 0 bases, leaving 21 bases between them. CDR3 length: 19 amino acids. CDR3 coding DNA: TGTGCCAGCAGCAAAGGGTGGGACGGAGGTTACTCTGGGGCCAACGTCCTGACTTTC. Amino acids: CASSKGWDGGYSGANVLTF.

This clonotype was seen a few times. V usage is TRBV5-6 and J usage is TRBJ1-1; D possibly corresponds to TRBD1 (5 bases). Germline values: CDR1 SGHDT, CDR2 YYEEEE. The CDR3 runs to 14 residues. The ends were cut back, 3 bases at V and 3 bases at J, with 12 bases in the middle. CDR3 DNA: TGTGCCAGCAGCTCCATGCGGGGGTACACTGAAGCTTTCTTT. This gives the protein CASSSMRGYTEAFF.

V and J are TRBV5-1 and TRBJ1-5; 7 bases agree with TRBD1. The CDR3 contains 16 residues. V shed 0 bases and J 2 bases; nucleotides not matched to a gene: 5. Germline CDR1 reads SGHRS; CDR2 reads YFSETQ. The CDR3 sequence: CASSLGTGTGNQPQHF. CDR3 in DNA: TGCGCCAGCAGCTTGGGGACAGGTACGGGCAATCAGCCCCAGCATTTT. Filled out from reference TRBV5-1 and TRBJ1-5, the complete variable domain reads KAGVTQTPRYLIKTRGQQVTLSCSPISGHRSVSWYQQTPGQGLQFLFEYFSETQRNKGNFPGRFSGRQFSNSRSEMNVSTLELGDSALYLCASSLGTGTGNQPQHFGDGTRLSIL.

The V and J genes are TRBV5-1 and TRBJ1-1; the D is unclear. This CDR3 has 13 residues. The V end lost 0 bases, the J end lost 10 bases, and 13 bases lay between the germline ends. CDR1 is SGHRS, CDR2 YFSETQ, per germline. The CDR3 spells CASSLDVVPGAFF. The CDR3 DNA sequence: TGCGCCAGCAGCTTGGACGTAGTACCTGGAGCTTTCTTT.

The CDR3 sequence is CASLRAGGDTQYF. Written as DNA, the CDR3 is TGTGCCAGCCTAAGGGCTGGAGGAGATACGCAGTATTTT. This rearrangement joins TRBV2 to TRBJ2-3; D perhaps matches TRBD2 (5 bases). This CDR3 comprises 13 residues. Per the germline V gene, CDR1 is SNHLY and CDR2 is FYNNEI. V lost 8 bases, J lost 5 bases, and 14 bases lay in between.

The rearrangement links TRBV5-4 to TRBJ2-1, with D possibly matching TRBD2 (5 bases). V lost 8 bases and J lost 3, with 12 bases in between. Germline assignment: CDR1 SGHNT and CDR2 YYREEE (reference sequence). CDR3 length: 13 amino acids. The CDR3: CASLDWIYNEQFF. The DNA of the CDR3 is TGTGCCAGTTTGGACTGGATCTACAATGAGCAGTTCTTC.

The chain joins TRBV4-3 to TRBJ2-1, with unresolved D. CDR1 is LGHNA, CDR2 YSLEER, per germline. V lost 1 base, J lost 7 bases, and 8 bases lay in between. There are 13 residues in the CDR3. The CDR3 sequence is CASSQVGNNEQFF. The DNA of the CDR3 is TGCGCCAGCAGCCAAGTAGGAAATAATGAGCAGTTCTTC.

This clonotype was seen a handful of times. The J gene is TRBJ1-5, the V gene TRBV27; unclear D gene. Trimming removed 5 bases from V and 9 bases from J, with 14 bases in between. The CDR3 runs 13 residues. Germline V gives CDR1 MNHEY, CDR2 SMNVEV (reference sequence). In DNA form, the CDR3 reads TGTGCCAGCAGTCCACCTGGCCCCGGGCCCCAGCATTTT. Its translation is CASSPPGPGPQHF.